The table lists the clone carrying this TCR beta chain with many counts. What it binds is unknown. These data originate in a study of T cells after yellow fever vaccination. MiXCR, run by TCRdb on the 5' RACE reads, gives a single entry per CDR3 protein. The table has 360,000 or so distinct CDR3 sequences, 9.5% to 13% seen once; the top ten hold less than 20%. General study results and limits: When the response was secondary, it was weaker but reached its peak faster, day 5 versus 15. It was a small share of clonotypes that appeared in both CD4 and CD8 compartments. Booster sampling recovered most clones from primary vaccination (roughly 97% CD4, around 90% CD8). Contamination by abundant bulk-population clonotypes could be present in FACS-sorted repertoires.

This CDR3 has 14 amino acids. Germline lookup yields CDR1 SEHNR and CDR2 FQNEAQ (reference sequence). The ends were cut back, 0 bases at V and 5 bases at J, with 10 bases in the middle. The starting material was PBMCs, obtained on the day of the first yellow fever vaccination. The TCR sequence derives from a man aged 18 to 30 who received the YFV17D yellow fever vaccine. The chain links TRBV7-9 to TRBJ2-5; D is undetermined. The DNA of the CDR3 is TGTGCCAGCAGCTTAGCCGGAGTAGGGGAGACCCAGTACTTC. It specifies CASSLAGVGETQYF.